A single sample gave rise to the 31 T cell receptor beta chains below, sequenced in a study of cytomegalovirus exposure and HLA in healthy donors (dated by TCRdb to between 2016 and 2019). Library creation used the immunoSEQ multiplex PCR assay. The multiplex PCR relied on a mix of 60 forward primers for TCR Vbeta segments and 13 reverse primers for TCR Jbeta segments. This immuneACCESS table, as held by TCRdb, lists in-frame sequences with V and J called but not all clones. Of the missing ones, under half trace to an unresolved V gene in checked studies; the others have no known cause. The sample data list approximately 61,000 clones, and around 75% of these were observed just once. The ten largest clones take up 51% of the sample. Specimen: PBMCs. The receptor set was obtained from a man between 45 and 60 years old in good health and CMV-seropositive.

The CDR3 DNA follows: TGTGCCAGCAGCCAAGCGGACTCAGGAGTTTCCTACGAGCAGTACTTC. Its translation is CASSQADSGVSYEQYF. This chain connects TRBV5-4 to TRBJ2-7; D is possibly TRBD2 (5 bases). Germline assignment: CDR1 SGHNT and CDR2 YYREEE (reference sequence). This CDR3 contains 16 residues. Trimming shortened V by 4 bases and J by 1 base, and 18 bases separated the two germline ends.

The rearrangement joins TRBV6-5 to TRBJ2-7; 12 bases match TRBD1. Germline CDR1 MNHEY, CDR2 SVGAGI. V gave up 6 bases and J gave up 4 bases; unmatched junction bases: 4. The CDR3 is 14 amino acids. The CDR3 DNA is TGTGCCAGCAGGGGGACAGGGGGCTTGTACGAGCAGTACTTC. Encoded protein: CASRGTGGLYEQYF.

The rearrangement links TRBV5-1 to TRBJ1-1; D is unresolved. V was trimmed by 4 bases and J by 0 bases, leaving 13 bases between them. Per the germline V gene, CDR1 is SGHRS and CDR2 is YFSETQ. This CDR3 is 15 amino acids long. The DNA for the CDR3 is TGCGCCAGCAGCGCCCGGGTGGGTGTGAACACTGAAGCTTTCTTT. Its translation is CASSARVGVNTEAFF.

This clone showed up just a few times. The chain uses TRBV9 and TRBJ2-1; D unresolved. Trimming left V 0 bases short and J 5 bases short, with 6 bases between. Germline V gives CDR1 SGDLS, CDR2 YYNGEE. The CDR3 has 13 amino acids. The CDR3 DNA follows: TGTGCCAGCAGCGTAGCTGCGGACAATGAGCAGTTCTTC. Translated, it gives CASSVAADNEQFF.

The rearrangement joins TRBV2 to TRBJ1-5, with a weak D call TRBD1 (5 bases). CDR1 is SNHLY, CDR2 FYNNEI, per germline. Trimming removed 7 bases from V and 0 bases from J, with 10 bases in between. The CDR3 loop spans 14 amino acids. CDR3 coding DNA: TGTGCCAGCACCCGGACAAATAGCAATCAGCCCCAGCATTTT. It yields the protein CASTRTNSNQPQHF.

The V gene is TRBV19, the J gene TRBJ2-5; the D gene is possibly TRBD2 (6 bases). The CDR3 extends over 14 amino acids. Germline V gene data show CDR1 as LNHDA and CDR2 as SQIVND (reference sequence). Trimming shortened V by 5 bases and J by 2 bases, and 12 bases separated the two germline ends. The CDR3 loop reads CASSFLATQETQYF. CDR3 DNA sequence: TGTGCCAGTAGTTTTCTAGCGACTCAAGAGACCCAGTACTTC.

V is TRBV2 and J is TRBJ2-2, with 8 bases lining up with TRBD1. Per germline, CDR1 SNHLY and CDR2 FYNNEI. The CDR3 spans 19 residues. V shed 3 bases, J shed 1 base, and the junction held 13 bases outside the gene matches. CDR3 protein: CASSERAGGHMKNTGELFF. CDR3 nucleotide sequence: TGTGCCAGCAGTGAGAGGGCAGGGGGCCACATGAAGAACACCGGGGAGCTGTTTTTT.

The CDR3 spells CASSERDRSGGGKLFF. CDR3 bases: TGTGCCAGCAGTGAACGGGACAGGTCGGGGGGAGGAAAACTGTTTTTT. The chain links TRBV6-1 to TRBJ1-4, with TRBD1 matching over 8 bases. The J segment lost 10 bases and the V segment lost 2 bases, leaving 12 bases of the junction unmatched. Germline assignment: CDR1 MNHNS and CDR2 SASEGT. The CDR3 length is 16 residues.

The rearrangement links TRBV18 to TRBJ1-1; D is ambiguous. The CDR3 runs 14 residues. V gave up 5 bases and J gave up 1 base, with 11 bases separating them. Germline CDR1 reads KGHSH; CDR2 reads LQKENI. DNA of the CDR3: TGTGCCAGCTCAGCGCCCCGGTCGAACACTGAAGCTTTCTTT. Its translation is CASSAPRSNTEAFF.

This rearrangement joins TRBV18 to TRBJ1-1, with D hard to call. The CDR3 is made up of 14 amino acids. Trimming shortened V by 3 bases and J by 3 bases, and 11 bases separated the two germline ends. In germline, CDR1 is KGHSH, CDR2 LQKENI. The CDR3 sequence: CASSPGRAHTEAFF. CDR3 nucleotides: TGTGCCAGCTCACCGGGGAGGGCTCACACTGAAGCTTTCTTT.

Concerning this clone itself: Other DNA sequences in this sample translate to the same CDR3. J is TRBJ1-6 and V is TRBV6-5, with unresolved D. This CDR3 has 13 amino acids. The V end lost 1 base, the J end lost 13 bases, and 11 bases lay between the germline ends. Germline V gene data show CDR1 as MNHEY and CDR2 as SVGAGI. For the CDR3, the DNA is TGTGCCAGCAGTTACTTGGGCCCTTCCCCCCTCCACTTT. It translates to CASSYLGPSPLHF.

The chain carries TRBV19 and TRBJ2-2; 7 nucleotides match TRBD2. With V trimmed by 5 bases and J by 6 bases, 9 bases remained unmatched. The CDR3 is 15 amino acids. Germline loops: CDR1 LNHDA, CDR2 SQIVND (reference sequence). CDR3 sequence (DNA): TGTGCCAGTAGTCAGTCGGGACTAACTGCCGGGGAGCTGTTTTTT. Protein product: CASSQSGLTAGELFF.

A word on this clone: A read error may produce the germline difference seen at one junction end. Here the CDR3 reads CGVERASGYDEQFF. CDR3 nucleotides: TGCGGCGTTGAACGCGCTAGCGGCTACGATGAGCAGTTCTTC. The rearrangement joins TRBV29-1 to TRBJ2-1; 7 nucleotides line up with TRBD2. Per the germline V gene, CDR1 is SQVTM and CDR2 is ANQGSEA. The CDR3 length is 14 residues.

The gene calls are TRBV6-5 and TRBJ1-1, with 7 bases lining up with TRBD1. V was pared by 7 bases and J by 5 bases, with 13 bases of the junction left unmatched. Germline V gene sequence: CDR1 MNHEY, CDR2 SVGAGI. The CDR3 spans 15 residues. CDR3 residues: CASTRTGPSGTEAFF. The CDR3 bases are TGTGCCAGCACCCGGACAGGTCCCTCAGGGACTGAAGCTTTCTTT.

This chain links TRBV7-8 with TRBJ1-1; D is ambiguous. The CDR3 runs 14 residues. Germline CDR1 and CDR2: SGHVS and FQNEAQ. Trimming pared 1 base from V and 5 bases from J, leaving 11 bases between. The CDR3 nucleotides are TGTGCCAGCAGCTTAGAACCTGGAGGGACTGAAGCTTTCTTT. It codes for CASSLEPGGTEAFF.

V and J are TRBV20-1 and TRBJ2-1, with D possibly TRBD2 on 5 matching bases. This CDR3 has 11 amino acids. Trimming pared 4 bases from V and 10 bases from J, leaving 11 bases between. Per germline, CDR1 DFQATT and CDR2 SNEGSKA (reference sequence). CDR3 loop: CSAIRTREQFF. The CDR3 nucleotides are TGCAGTGCTATAAGGACTCGAGAGCAGTTCTTC.

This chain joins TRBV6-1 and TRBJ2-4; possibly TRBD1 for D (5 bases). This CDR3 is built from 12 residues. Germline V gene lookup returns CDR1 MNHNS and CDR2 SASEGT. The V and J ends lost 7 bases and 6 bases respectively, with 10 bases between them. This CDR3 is CASTGWGNIQYF. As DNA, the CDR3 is TGTGCCAGCACAGGGTGGGGAAACATTCAGTACTTC.

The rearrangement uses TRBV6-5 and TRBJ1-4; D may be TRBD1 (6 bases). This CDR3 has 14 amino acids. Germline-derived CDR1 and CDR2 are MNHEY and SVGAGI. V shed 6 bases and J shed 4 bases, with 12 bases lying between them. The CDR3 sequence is CASSPGQYNEKLFF. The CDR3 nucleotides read TGTGCCAGCAGCCCTGGACAGTATAATGAAAAACTGTTTTTT.

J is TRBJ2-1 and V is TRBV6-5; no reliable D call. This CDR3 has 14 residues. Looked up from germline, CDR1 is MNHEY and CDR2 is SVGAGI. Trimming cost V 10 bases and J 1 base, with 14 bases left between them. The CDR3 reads CATRDLGSYNEQFF. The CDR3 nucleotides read TGTGCCACCCGAGACCTAGGATCCTACAATGAGCAGTTCTTC.

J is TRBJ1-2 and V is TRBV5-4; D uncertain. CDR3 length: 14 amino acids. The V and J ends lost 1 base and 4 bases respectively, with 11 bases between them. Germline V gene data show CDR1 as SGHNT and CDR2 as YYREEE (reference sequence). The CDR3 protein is CASSLSKGAYGYTF. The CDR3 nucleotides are TGTGCCAGCAGCTTGAGTAAGGGAGCCTATGGCTACACCTTC.

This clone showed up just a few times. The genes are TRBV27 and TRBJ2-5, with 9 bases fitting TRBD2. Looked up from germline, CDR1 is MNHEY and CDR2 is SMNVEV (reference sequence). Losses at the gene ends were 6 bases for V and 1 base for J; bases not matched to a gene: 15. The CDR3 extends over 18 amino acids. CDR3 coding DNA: TGTGCCAGCAGCTTTCTAGGAATAGCGGGAGTGGGCCAAGAGACCCAGTACTTC. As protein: CASSFLGIAGVGQETQYF.

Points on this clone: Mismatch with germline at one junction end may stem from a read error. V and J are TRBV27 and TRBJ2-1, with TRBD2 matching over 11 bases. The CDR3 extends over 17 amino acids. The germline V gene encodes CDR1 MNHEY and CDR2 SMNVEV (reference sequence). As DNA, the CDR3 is TGTGTCAGCAGTTGGCTAGCGGGAGGTTTGGGTTACAATGAGCAGTTCTTC. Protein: CVSSWLAGGLGYNEQFF.

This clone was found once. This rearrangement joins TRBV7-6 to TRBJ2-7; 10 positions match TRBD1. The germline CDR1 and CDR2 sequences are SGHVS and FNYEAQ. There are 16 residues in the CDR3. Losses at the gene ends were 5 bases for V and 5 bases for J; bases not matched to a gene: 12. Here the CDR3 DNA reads TGTGCCAGCAGCCGGGCAATCGGGACAGGGGCACACGAGCAGTACTTC. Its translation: CASSRAIGTGAHEQYF.

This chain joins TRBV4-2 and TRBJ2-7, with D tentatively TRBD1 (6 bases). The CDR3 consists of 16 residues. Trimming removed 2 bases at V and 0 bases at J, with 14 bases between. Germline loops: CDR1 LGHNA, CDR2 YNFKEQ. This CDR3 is CASSQLGGSRSYEQYF. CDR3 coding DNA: TGTGCCAGCAGCCAATTAGGGGGATCCCGCTCCTACGAGCAGTACTTC.

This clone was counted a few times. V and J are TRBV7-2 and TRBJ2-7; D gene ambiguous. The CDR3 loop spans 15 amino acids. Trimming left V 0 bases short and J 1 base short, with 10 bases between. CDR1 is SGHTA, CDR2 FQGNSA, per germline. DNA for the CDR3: TGTGCCAGCAGCTTAGCTGCAGGTAGATCCTACGAGCAGTACTTC. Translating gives CASSLAAGRSYEQYF.

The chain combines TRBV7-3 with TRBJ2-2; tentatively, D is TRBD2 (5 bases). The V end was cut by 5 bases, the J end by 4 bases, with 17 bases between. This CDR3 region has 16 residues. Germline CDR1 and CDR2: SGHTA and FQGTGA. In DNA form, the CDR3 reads TGTGCCAGCAGCCCCGGAGCTAGCCCACGCACCGGGGAGCTGTTTTTT. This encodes CASSPGASPRTGELFF.

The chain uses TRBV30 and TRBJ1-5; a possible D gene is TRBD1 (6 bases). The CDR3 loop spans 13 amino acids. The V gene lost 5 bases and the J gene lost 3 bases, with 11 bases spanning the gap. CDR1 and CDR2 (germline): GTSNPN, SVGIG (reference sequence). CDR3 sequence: CAWSGQTNQPQHF. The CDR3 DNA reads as TGTGCCTGGTCCGGACAGACCAATCAGCCCCAGCATTTT.

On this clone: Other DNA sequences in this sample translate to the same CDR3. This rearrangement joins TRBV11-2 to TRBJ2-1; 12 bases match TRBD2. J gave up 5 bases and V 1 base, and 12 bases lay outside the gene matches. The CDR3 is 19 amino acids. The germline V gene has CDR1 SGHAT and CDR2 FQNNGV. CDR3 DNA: TGTGCCAGCAGCTTAGTGTTAGGGCTAGCGGGAGGGCCCGACAATGAGCAGTTCTTC. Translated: CASSLVLGLAGGPDNEQFF.

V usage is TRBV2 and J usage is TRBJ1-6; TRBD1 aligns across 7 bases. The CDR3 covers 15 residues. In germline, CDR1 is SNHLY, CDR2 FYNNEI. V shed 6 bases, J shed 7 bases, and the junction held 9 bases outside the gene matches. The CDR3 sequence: CASRRQGPGNSPLHF. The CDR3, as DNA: TGTGCCAGCAGAAGACAGGGCCCAGGGAATTCACCCCTCCACTTT.

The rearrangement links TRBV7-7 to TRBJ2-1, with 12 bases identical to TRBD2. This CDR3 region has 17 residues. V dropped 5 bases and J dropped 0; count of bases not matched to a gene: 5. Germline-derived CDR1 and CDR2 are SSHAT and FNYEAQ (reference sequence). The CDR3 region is CASSAGLAGSSYNEQFF. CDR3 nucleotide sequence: TGTGCCAGCAGCGCGGGACTAGCGGGTAGCTCCTACAATGAGCAGTTCTTC.

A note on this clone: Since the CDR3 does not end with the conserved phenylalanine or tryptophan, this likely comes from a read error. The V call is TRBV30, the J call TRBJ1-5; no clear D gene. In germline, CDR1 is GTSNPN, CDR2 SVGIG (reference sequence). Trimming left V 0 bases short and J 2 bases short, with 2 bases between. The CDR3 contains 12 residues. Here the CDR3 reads CAWSVGNQPQHL. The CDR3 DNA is TGTGCCTGGAGTGTGGGCAATCAGCCCCAGCATTTG.